The 18 T cell receptor beta chains given below trace back to one sample, sequenced in a study of cytomegalovirus exposure and HLA in healthy donors. PCR primers comprised 60 Vbeta and 13 Jbeta primers. This table comes from immunoSEQ multiplex PCR, and its TCRdb copy is limited to in-frame clones, with some not included. The data contain some 150,000 clones, approximately 9% of them singletons. The sample taken for sequencing was PBMCs. Receptors originate from a male donor in good health and CMV-seronegative.

The chain joins TRBV7-2 to TRBJ1-2, with D possibly being TRBD1 (5 bases). V was trimmed by 2 bases and J by 1 base, leaving 8 bases between them. There are 14 residues in the CDR3. Germline V gene sequence: CDR1 SGHTA, CDR2 FQGNSA. In nucleotides, the CDR3 is TGTGCCAGCAGCTTAACCGGGGGTAACTATGGCTACACCTTC. Translating it yields CASSLTGGNYGYTF.

This clone was recorded a few times. This chain uses TRBV13 with TRBJ1-6; TRBD1 matches 7 bases. J gave up 2 bases and V 3 bases, and 4 bases lay outside the gene matches. Germline CDR1 and CDR2: PRHDT and FYEKMQ (reference sequence). This CDR3 spans 16 amino acids. CDR3: CASSLRRGPYNSPLHF. DNA for the CDR3: TGTGCCAGCAGCTTGAGGAGGGGGCCCTATAATTCACCCCTCCACTTT.

The CDR3 DNA reads as TGCAGCGTCCTCCGGGACAAGAACACTGAAGCTTTCTTT. Its translation is CSVLRDKNTEAFF. V is TRBV29-1 and J is TRBJ1-1; tentative D call: TRBD1 (6 bases). Looked up from germline, CDR1 is SQVTM and CDR2 is ANQGSEA. Trimming took off 6 bases at V and 1 base at J, with 12 bases between the two ends. The CDR3 contains 13 residues.

The chain joins TRBV4-3 to TRBJ1-1, with a weak D call TRBD1 (5 bases). Germline V CDR1 and CDR2: LGHNA, YSLEER. The CDR3 extends over 18 amino acids. V shed 0 bases and J shed 4 bases, with 21 bases lying between them. The CDR3 region has the DNA TGCGCCAGCAGCCAAGATCCGGGGTTTCGTATGGGGGGCACTGAAGCTTTCTTT. It yields the protein CASSQDPGFRMGGTEAFF.

The chain uses TRBV6-6 and TRBJ2-7, with 11 bases that match TRBD1. Looked up from germline, CDR1 is MNHNY and CDR2 is SVGAGI (reference sequence). Trimming cost V 5 bases and J 5 bases; bases outside gene matches: 8. This CDR3 spans 15 amino acids. The CDR3 nucleotides read TGTGCCAGCAGTACGCGAACGGACAGGGGGCACGAGCAGTACTTC. It encodes CASSTRTDRGHEQYF.

The V call is TRBV4-3, the J call TRBJ1-6; D is undetermined. The CDR3 contains 13 residues. V lost 6 bases and J lost 7, with 10 bases in between. Germline V gives CDR1 LGHNA, CDR2 YSLEER. The DNA of the CDR3 is TGCGCCAGCAGGGATAGCGGGAATTCACCCCTCCACTTT. Translation gives CASRDSGNSPLHF.

The V and J genes are TRBV27 and TRBJ1-1; a weak D match, TRBD1 (5 bases). Trimming removed 6 bases at V and 3 bases at J, with 20 bases between. Germline V gene sequence: CDR1 MNHEY, CDR2 SMNVEV (reference sequence). This CDR3 region has 16 residues. The CDR3 sequence: CASSGSWGREDTEAFF. The DNA for the CDR3 is TGTGCCAGCAGCGGATCGTGGGGCAGGGAAGACACTGAAGCTTTCTTT.

The chain couples TRBV19 to TRBJ1-2; no reliable D call. With 2 bases removed from V and 6 bases from J, the gap between germline ends came to 19 bases. Germline assignment: CDR1 LNHDA and CDR2 SQIVND (reference sequence). This CDR3 has 16 residues. The CDR3 DNA sequence: TGTGCCAGTAGTATAACCTGGGCAGCAAAGGATAATGGCTACACCTTC. Translation: CASSITWAAKDNGYTF.

The chain has TRBV5-4 and TRBJ1-1; D is ambiguous. CDR1 is SGHNT, CDR2 YYREEE, per germline (reference sequence). Between the trimmed V and J ends, which lost 4 bases and 1 base, there was a span of 8 bases. CDR3 length: 13 amino acids. The CDR3 reads CASSGQPNTEAFF. The CDR3, as DNA: TGTGCCAGCAGCGGGCAGCCGAACACTGAAGCTTTCTTT.

This chain joins TRBV2 and TRBJ1-4; maybe TRBD1 (5 bases). Germline loops: CDR1 SNHLY, CDR2 FYNNEI. CDR3 length equals 14 residues. The germline V and J ends were trimmed by 6 bases and 2 bases, with 10 bases remaining between them. The chain's CDR3 is CASRQTATNEKLFF. In DNA form, the CDR3 reads TGTGCCAGCAGGCAGACAGCTACTAATGAAAAACTGTTTTTT.

This clone appeared a few times. V gene TRBV6-1 combines with J gene TRBJ1-5; 9 bases match TRBD1. The CDR3 covers 17 residues. With V trimmed by 2 bases and J by 6 bases, 11 bases remained unmatched. The germline CDR1 and CDR2 sequences are MNHNS and SASEGT. DNA of the CDR3: TGTGCCAGCAGTGAAAAGGGACAGGGAAGTTATGGTCAGCCCCAGCATTTT. It encodes CASSEKGQGSYGQPQHF.

This clone was counted between two and nine times. The chain couples TRBV29-1 to TRBJ2-1; D gene uncertain. V dropped 8 bases and J dropped 7 bases, with 12 bases sitting between them. Per the germline V gene, CDR1 is SQVTM and CDR2 is ANQGSEA. This CDR3 comprises 11 residues. CDR3 coding DNA: TGCAGCCCTGGTCCTAGGAATGAGCAGTTCTTC. Amino acids: CSPGPRNEQFF.

The CDR3 reads CAWSHLDRVGSPLHF. The CDR3 region has the DNA TGTGCCTGGAGTCACCTCGACAGGGTGGGATCACCCCTCCACTTT. The chain employs TRBV30 and TRBJ1-6; 7 positions agree with TRBD1. V shed 2 bases and J 10 bases; nucleotides not matched to a gene: 11. CDR1 is GTSNPN and CDR2 is SVGIG in the germline V gene (reference sequence). This CDR3 contains 15 residues.

The chain has TRBV27 and TRBJ1-5, with unresolved D. V lost 7 bases and J lost 6, with 13 bases in between. Germline values: CDR1 MNHEY, CDR2 SMNVEV (reference sequence). The CDR3 length is 13 residues. CDR3 loop: CASMAWEGQPQHF. The DNA for the CDR3 is TGTGCCAGCATGGCGTGGGAGGGTCAGCCCCAGCATTTT.

This clone was seen only a few times. The chain carries TRBV9 and TRBJ1-2; no clear D. The CDR3 has 16 amino acids. Germline CDR1 SGDLS, CDR2 YYNGEE. The V end was cut by 1 base, the J end by 2 bases, with 15 bases between. CDR3 DNA: TGTGCCAGCAGCGTATCCCCTAAGGGAGGGAACTATGGCTACACCTTC. Protein: CASSVSPKGGNYGYTF.

With respect to this clone: This specimen includes other DNA sequences encoding the same CDR3. This chain connects TRBV27 to TRBJ1-3, with 8 bases aligning to TRBD1. Germline CDR1 and CDR2: MNHEY and SMNVEV (reference sequence). The CDR3 contains 14 residues. Trimming took 5 bases from V and 4 from J; bases not matched to a gene: 4. The CDR3 coding sequence is TGTGCCAGCAGTCTCTCAGGGGGCGGAAACACCATATATTTT. Amino acid sequence: CASSLSGGGNTIYF.

The chain is built from TRBV7-2 and TRBJ1-3; D might be TRBD1 (5 bases). CDR1 is SGHTA, CDR2 FQGNSA, per germline. This CDR3 contains 14 residues. Trimming took off 7 bases at V and 1 base at J, with 11 bases between the two ends. The CDR3 reads CASTLDSSGNTIYF. The CDR3 DNA follows: TGTGCCAGCACCCTTGACAGTTCTGGAAACACCATATATTTT.

V gene TRBV2 combines with J gene TRBJ1-5; perhaps TRBD1 as D (6 bases). The CDR3 is 14 residues long. Germline V gene lookup returns CDR1 SNHLY and CDR2 FYNNEI. V shed 2 bases and J shed 7 bases, with 12 bases lying between them. CDR3 nucleotide sequence: TGTGCCAGCAGTGAATTAGGGGGAAGACAGCCCCAGCATTTT. Translation: CASSELGGRQPQHF.